This is a list of T cell receptor beta chains from one sample in a study of cytomegalovirus exposure and HLA in healthy donors. Generated by immunoSEQ multiplex PCR, the TCRdb table keeps only in-frame clones and is missing some. The table shows about 86,000 clones, with around 70% occurring only once. Sequenced input: PBMCs. The receptor set was obtained from a woman between 50 and 59 years old in good health and CMV-seropositive. CDR3s include the opening cysteine and the closing phenylalanine or tryptophan. The order of the fields is CDR3 length, V gene, D gene, clone size, J gene, CDR3 DNA, CDR3 protein. The D gene is left open where the match is weak. Part of the rows lack a size; the others show once, few, many or a class for expanded clones.

>12|TRBV29-1|.|.|TRBJ2-7
TGCAGCGCACGGGAGAGCTCCTACGAGCAGTACTTC
CSARESSYEQYF
>16|TRBV9|.|.|TRBJ2-7
TGTGCCAGCAGCCCAGCATTGAGGTTGGGTACCTACGAGCAGTACTTC
CASSPALRLGTYEQYF
>11|TRBV30|.|.|TRBJ2-7
TGTGCCTCTCGAGGTTCCTACGAGCAGTACTTC
CASRGSYEQYF
>15|TRBV19|TRBD2|.|TRBJ2-5
TGTGCCAGTAGATCTACTAGCGGGAGACAAGAGACCCAGTACTTC
CASRSTSGRQETQYF
>16|TRBV28|TRBD1|.|TRBJ2-6
TGTGCCAGCAGTTCCCACAGGGGATCGGGGGCCAACGTCCTGACTTTC
CASSSHRGSGANVLTF
>17|TRBV4-2|TRBD2|once|TRBJ2-2
TGTGCCAGCAGCCAAGATCGGCTAGCGGGACGAGCCGGGGAGCTGTTTTTT
CASSQDRLAGRAGELFF
>12|TRBV30|.|.|TRBJ2-5
TGTGCCTGGAGTTCAGGGCAGGAGACCCAGTACTTC
CAWSSGQETQYF
>16|TRBV25-1|TRBD2|.|TRBJ2-5
TGTGCCAGCAGTGAATCCGGACTAGCGGGAGGGGAGACCCAGTACTTC
CASSESGLAGGETQYF
>14|TRBV6-5|TRBD1|.|TRBJ1-4
TGTGCCAGCAGTATTGACAGGGCGTCGGAAAAACTGTTTTTT
CASSIDRASEKLFF
>14|TRBV5-1|.|.|TRBJ2-3
TGCGCCAGCACCTCCGGGACTCTCACAGATACGCAGTATTTT
CASTSGTLTDTQYF
>15|TRBV7-9|TRBD2|few|TRBJ2-1
TGTGCCAGCAGACTAGCGGGGAGCTCCTACAATGAGCAGTTCTTC
CASRLAGSSYNEQFF